This TCR beta chain was sequenced for a study of metastatic and nonmetastatic thyroid tumors (dated by TCRdb to 2020 to 2022). Study-level background: Repertoires from peripheral blood and from tumor or nodule tissue samples of malignant and benign thyroid patients were compared.

The investigation overall reported the following: In both blood and tumor samples, malignant tumors were reported to have significantly higher TCR beta diversity than benign nodules.

Deletion took 3 bases off V and 6 bases off J, with a span of 3 bases between the germline ends. Sequences MDHEN (CDR1) and SYDVKM (CDR2) are obtained from the germline V gene. Spanning cysteine to phenylalanine, the CDR3 consists of 11 amino acids. CDR3 DNA only is kept here, 33 bases in frame from base 1. Library construction relied on PCR. The instrument given in TCRdb is Illumina HiSeq 4000. The TCR beta-chain CDR3 region of each patient was profiled by high-throughput sequencing. Under the source paper's analysis protocol: CDR3 differences across clinicopathological groups were used to build a classifier for discriminating distant-metastatic papillary thyroid cancer patients. The Shannon index was used to assess repertoire diversity, and the Morisita-Horn index was used to assess tumor-blood repertoire similarity. Using fastp at Q25 and MiXCR, TCRdb reprocessed the public reads and kept productive beta chains. The V and J calls here are based on TCRdb, not the publication. For this sample there are about 18,000 clones; roughly 27% appear just once. The ten biggest clones cover 20% to 25% of the sample.

As to this clone: It lacks a known antigen. No much larger clone is present one base from it, and per-base qualities are unavailable.

None of the patients had been given any treatment before thyroid surgery. Using T-cell receptor beta sequencing, the study looked back at clinical samples from patients collected from about 2011 to 2018. Specimen: tumor tissue. This receptor was identified in a male donor with papillary thyroid cancer or a benign thyroid nodule (not recorded which). Some clones in this sample may be carry-over from other donors' samples. In this chain, TRBV28 is recombined with TRBJ2-1; the D gene is unclear. In nucleotide form, the sequence is TGTGCCAGCAGTTTTCTCAATGAGCAGTTCTTC. This codes for CASSFLNEQFF.